The text below deals with one TCR beta chain. The target antigen is unknown. The junction and the germline gene differ at one end; a read error may be behind it. Excluded were patients having autoimmune disease history or systemic immunosuppression. This sample was included in a study of OX40 agonist ivuxolimab in advanced cancers. Study-level points and caveats: The expanded peripheral T cells' antigen specificity was not determined. Low clonal expansion, among the lowest seen, marked partial responders at 0.1-3.0 mg/kg.

Produced via immunoSEQ multiplex PCR; TCRdb's table is partial and in-frame only. Of around 60,000 clones listed, about 88% are singletons. The TCR sequence derives from an adult with an advanced solid tumor such as melanoma, head and neck, liver or kidney cancer. The sample was CD4+ or CD8+ T cells sorted from blood, taken in a trial of the OX40 agonist ivuxolimab.

CDR3 loop: CASSPQGADTQYF. DNA for the CDR3: TGTGCCAGCTCGCCACAGGGTGCAGATACGCAGTATTTT. The rearrangement uses TRBV18 and TRBJ2-3; D may be TRBD1 (6 bases). CDR3 size: 13 residues. Looked up from germline, CDR1 is KGHSH and CDR2 is LQKENI.